These 2 T cell receptor beta chains originate from one sample sequenced in a study of cytomegalovirus exposure and HLA in healthy donors. The study ran its PCR with 60 Vbeta and 13 Jbeta primers. The method was immunoSEQ multiplex PCR; TCRdb's version includes in-frame clones alone and lacks a portion of them. The sample includes around 240,000 clones, roughly 82% of them seen just once. Material for sequencing was PBMCs. These receptors all stem from a woman in her forties in good health and CMV-seropositive.

The chain recombines TRBV19 with TRBJ1-2; 7 positions match TRBD1. The CDR3 is 14 amino acids. V dropped 7 bases and J dropped 1; count of bases not matched to a gene: 6. CDR1 is LNHDA and CDR2 is SQIVND in the germline V gene (reference sequence). The CDR3 is CASNRDRLNYGYTF. The CDR3 region has the DNA TGTGCCAGTAACAGGGACAGACTTAACTATGGCTACACCTTC.

The DNA for the CDR3 is TGCAGCGTAGAGACCGGAGACAGCTCCTACGAGCAGTACTTC. Translating it yields CSVETGDSSYEQYF. This chain connects TRBV29-1 to TRBJ2-7; weak D call: TRBD1 (5 bases). The CDR3 extends over 14 amino acids. CDR1 and CDR2 (germline): SQVTM, ANQGSEA. With 6 bases removed from V and 0 bases from J, the gap between germline ends came to 15 bases.